These T cell receptor beta chains were read from a single sample in a study of beta chain features in type 1 diabetes. Generated by immunoSEQ multiplex PCR, the TCRdb table keeps only in-frame clones and is missing some. Of a few hundred thousand clones in the sample, around an eighth were seen once. Source material: naive CD4+ T cells from blood. Every receptor here comes from a woman between 18 and 30 years old with type 1 diabetes. The CDR3 runs from the conserved cysteine through the conserved F or W. The D gene is left open where the match is weak. Clone size appears in some rows only: once, few, many, or a class for an expanded clone.

-,TRBV5-1,few,TRBJ1-1,TGCGCCAGCAGCTTGGGGGCCGGGGGAGCTTTCTTT,CASSLGAGGAFF
TRBD1,TRBV29-1,-,TRBJ2-5,TGCAGCGTTGAGGGACAGGCAGGCCAAGAGACCCAGTACTTC,CSVEGQAGQETQYF
-,TRBV18,-,TRBJ1-1,TGTGCCAGCTCACAACAGGGTTGGGGCACTGAAGCTTTCTTT,CASSQQGWGTEAFF
TRBD1,TRBV6-1,few,TRBJ1-5,TGTGCCAGCAGTGAACAGGGGACAGGGGCCGGGCAGCCCCAGCATTTT,CASSEQGTGAGQPQHF
TRBD1,TRBV13,-,TRBJ1-1,TGTGCCAGCAGCTTAATTGGGGGACAGGGAAGGAGCACTGAAGCTTTCTTT,CASSLIGGQGRSTEAFF
TRBD2,TRBV4-2,few,TRBJ2-1,TGTGCCAGCAGACCCCGACTAGCGGGGGGGGATCATGAGCAGTTCTTC,CASRPRLAGGDHEQFF
TRBD2,TRBV2,few,TRBJ2-3,TGTGCCAGCAGTGAAGTAGCTAGCGGGAGAACAGATACGCAGTATTTT,CASSEVASGRTDTQYF
TRBD1,TRBV7-6,-,TRBJ1-4,TGTGCCAGCAGCTTAGAGGGGGCGGGTGAAAAACTGTTTTTT,CASSLEGAGEKLFF
-,TRBV20-1,-,TRBJ2-7,TGCAGTGCTCAACAGGTGCACGAGCAGTACTTC,CSAQQVHEQYF
TRBD2,TRBV18,few,TRBJ2-2,TGTGCCAGCTCACACGGACTAGCGGGGAGCACCGGGGAGCTGTTTTTT,CASSHGLAGSTGELFF
TRBD2,TRBV23-1,few,TRBJ2-1,TGCGCCAGAATAGGAGTAGCGGGAGTGTTCTATGAGCAGTTCTTC,CARIGVAGVFYEQFF
-,TRBV29-1,-,TRBJ1-3,TGCAGCGTTGGGGAGTACTCTGGAAACACCATATATTTT,CSVGEYSGNTIYF
TRBD2,TRBV25-1,few,TRBJ2-1,TGTGCCAGCAGTGTAGCGGGAGACTACAATGAGCAGTTCTTC,CASSVAGDYNEQFF
TRBD1,TRBV12-5,-,TRBJ2-5,TGTGCTAGTGGGCGGGACAGGGTGAGGGAGACCCAGTACTTC,CASGRDRVRETQYF
-,TRBV30,few,TRBJ1-2,TGTGCCTGGAGTGTCGTGAGCTATGGCTACACCTTC,CAWSVVSYGYTF
TRBD2,TRBV12-5,-,TRBJ2-1,TGTGCTAGTGGTTTGGTACTAGCGGGAGATTCCTACAATGAGCAGTTCTTC,CASGLVLAGDSYNEQFF
-,TRBV19,-,TRBJ2-5,TGTGCCAGTAGTATCGGGCTAGCACAAGAGACCCAGTACTTC,CASSIGLAQETQYF
TRBD1,TRBV7-9,-,TRBJ1-4,TGTGCCAGCAGCTTTGGGGACAGGGGTGATGAAAAACTGTTTTTT,CASSFGDRGDEKLFF
-,TRBV9,few,TRBJ2-5,TGTGCCAGCAGCGTGGGAGTGACGACTCAAGAGACCCAGTACTTC,CASSVGVTTQETQYF
-,TRBV7-3,-,TRBJ2-2,TGTGCCAGCAGCTTTGGGCAGGGTAGCGGGGAGCTGTTTTTT,CASSFGQGSGELFF
-,TRBV27,-,TRBJ1-2,TGTGCCAGCAGTTACTCGGGGGGCGGCTATGGCTACACCTTC,CASSYSGGGYGYTF
TRBD2,TRBV6-5,-,TRBJ2-5,TGTGCCAGCAAGAGACTAGCGGGAGGAGGAGAGACCCAGTACTTC,CASKRLAGGGETQYF
-,TRBV7-2,few,TRBJ1-4,TGTGCCAGCAGCGAAGGGTTCAGTGGGGGCCCTTCCGAAAAACTGTTTTTT,CASSEGFSGGPSEKLFF
TRBD1,TRBV28,-,TRBJ1-1,TGTGCCAGCAGGACAGGGGGCGCGAACACTGAAGCTTTCTTT,CASRTGGANTEAFF
-,TRBV30,-,TRBJ1-2,TGTGCCTTCTTACCCGGTTGGGGAGCTAACTATGGCTACACCTTC,CAFLPGWGANYGYTF
TRBD2,TRBV29-1,few,TRBJ2-1,TGCAGCGTCCGAATGCTAGCGGGAGTTGGCAATGAGCAGTTCTTC,CSVRMLAGVGNEQFF
-,TRBV5-1,-,TRBJ1-1,TGCGCCAGCAGCTTAGGAATCTCAGGGAACACTGAAGCTTTCTTT,CASSLGISGNTEAFF
-,TRBV7-2,-,TRBJ2-4,TGTGCCAGCAGCTTAGTGGAGCAGGGTGGATTAGCCAAAAACATTCAGTACTTC,CASSLVEQGGLAKNIQYF
-,TRBV5-1,-,TRBJ2-3,TGCGCCAGCAGCGCTAACAGGGACACAGATACGCAGTATTTT,CASSANRDTDTQYF
TRBD1,TRBV18,-,TRBJ1-1,TGTGCCAGCTCACCACGTACGGACAGGGCTTCTGAAGCTTTCTTT,CASSPRTDRASEAFF
TRBD2,TRBV18,few,TRBJ2-1,TGTGCCAGCTCACCTCGGGGTAGCGGGAGGGCCAGTTACAATGAGCAGTTCTTC,CASSPRGSGRASYNEQFF
TRBD2,TRBV7-9,few,TRBJ2-5,TGTGCCAGCAGCTTACGACTAGCGGTTCAAGAGACCCAGTACTTC,CASSLRLAVQETQYF
TRBD2,TRBV7-9,-,TRBJ2-7,TGTGCCAGCGGACGCCCGGGAGGGAACGAGCAGTACTTC,CASGRPGGNEQYF
-,TRBV23-1,many,TRBJ2-7,TGCGCCAGCCCTAGAAGGTACGAGCAGTACTTC,CASPRRYEQYF
-,TRBV2,-,TRBJ2-5,TGTGCCAGCAGTGCTCAAGAGACCCAGTACTTC,CASSAQETQYF
-,TRBV19,few,TRBJ2-7,TGTGCCAGTAGTAGAGGAAAGGGGGGGTCCTACGAGCAGTACTTC,CASSRGKGGSYEQYF
-,TRBV6-5,few,TRBJ2-3,TGTGCCAGCAGTTACTCGGAGGTTTCCTGGGCAGATACGCAGTATTTT,CASSYSEVSWADTQYF
TRBD1,TRBV28,few,TRBJ2-1,TGTGCCAGCAGTATGCCGGGACAGATTTACAATGAGCAGTTCTTC,CASSMPGQIYNEQFF
TRBD2,TRBV5-4,-,TRBJ2-1,TGTGCCAGCAGCCCGGGACTAGCGGGAGGGGTAAAAGACAATGAGCAGTTCTTC,CASSPGLAGGVKDNEQFF
TRBD1,TRBV29-1,-,TRBJ2-1,TGCAGCGCCCACTCCGGGACAGTGACCTACAATGAGCAGTTCTTC,CSAHSGTVTYNEQFF
TRBD1,TRBV7-2,-,TRBJ1-2,TGTGCCAGCAACTACAGGGGGGAGGATGGCTACACCTTC,CASNYRGEDGYTF
-,TRBV4-1,few,TRBJ1-2,TGCGCCAGCAGCCAAGTGACAGGCACTAACTATGGCTACACCTTC,CASSQVTGTNYGYTF
-,TRBV21-1,-,TRBJ1-1,TGTGCCAGCAGCAGCTTCAGGGATTGTACTGAAGCTTTCTTT,CASSSFRDCTEAFF
TRBD1,TRBV6-5,-,TRBJ2-5,TGTGCCAGCAGTTATCCGACAGGGGGAAAGACCCAGTACTTC,CASSYPTGGKTQYF
TRBD2,TRBV28,few,TRBJ2-7,TGTGCCAGCAGTCTTGGGACTAGCGGGAGGTACTACGAGCAGTACTTC,CASSLGTSGRYYEQYF
-,TRBV11-2,-,TRBJ2-1,TGTGCCAGCAGCTTAAAGGGCAGGGTTTTCTACAATGAGCAGTTCTTC,CASSLKGRVFYNEQFF
-,TRBV20-1,-,TRBJ2-7,TGCAGTGCTAGAGGTCACAGCGAGCAGTACTTC,CSARGHSEQYF
-,TRBV10-3,few,TRBJ2-1,TGTGCCATCAGTGAGTATGGACAGAGGTTCTTC,CAISEYGQRFF
TRBD1,TRBV27,few,TRBJ1-1,TGTGCCAGCAGTTTATGGGCGACAGGGCCCACTGAAGCTTTCTTT,CASSLWATGPTEAFF
-,TRBV5-4,-,TRBJ2-5,TGTGCCAGCAGCTCTCAGGGGGGCGAGACCCAGTACTTC,CASSSQGGETQYF
-,TRBV5-1,-,TRBJ2-1,TGCGCCAGCAGCTTGGGACAGGGAGGTAGCAATGAGCAGTTCTTC,CASSLGQGGSNEQFF
TRBD1,TRBV5-1,-,TRBJ1-2,TGCGCCAGCAGCACCCGGGACAGCCCCCGAGGAGGCTACACCTTC,CASSTRDSPRGGYTF
TRBD1,TRBV7-2,-,TRBJ2-3,TGTGCCAGCAGCCGTCCAGGGGGCGTTGATACGCAGTATTTT,CASSRPGGVDTQYF
TRBD1,TRBV27,-,TRBJ1-1,TGTGCCAGCAGTTTCCTGGGACAGGCAAACACTGAAGCTTTCTTT,CASSFLGQANTEAFF
-,TRBV12-5,-,TRBJ1-1,TGTGCTAGTGGTTTGGTAATTGGCAGGGGCACTGAAGCTTTCTTT,CASGLVIGRGTEAFF
-,TRBV28,-,TRBJ2-4,TGTGCCAGCAGTTTAACAGGGCCGAACGATCAGTACTTC,CASSLTGPNDQYF
-,TRBV29-1,few,TRBJ2-3,TGCAGCGCCGACAGGACCACAGATACGCAGTATTTT,CSADRTTDTQYF